This record covers a single T cell receptor (beta chain). The antigen this receptor binds is unknown. There are no base qualities to consult, and no much larger clone falls within one base. The CDR3 measures 13 amino acids from cysteine to phenylalanine. Just the 39-base CDR3 DNA is kept, in frame starting at base 1. V is shortened by 9 bases, J by 6 bases, and the region joining them spans 15 bases. CDR1 is given as SGHRS and CDR2 as YFSETQ, both from the germline V gene. The time point label here, explained by the study, means: less than 30 weeks on oral tofacitinib. Interpreted using the paper, the treatment or condition label stands for: oral pan-JAK inhibitor, 5-10 mg twice daily. Lesional scalp punch biopsies and peripheral blood were obtained from alopecia areata patients. After PBMCs were isolated by density centrifugation and stained for CD3, CD4 and CD8, a FACSAria was used to sort CD4+ and CD8+ T cells.

The record originates from a study of CD8+ T cells in alopecia areata (dated by TCRdb to 2016 to 2019). Regarding the study in general: Treated patients were enrolled in an open-label pilot trial of oral tofacitinib, 5 to 10 mg twice daily, for moderate-to-severe alopecia areata. The SALT score, which quantifies the percentage of affected scalp surface area, was used to measure disease severity in treated patients. Patients stayed on tofacitinib for 6 to 18 months and then had 6 months of follow-up off drug so that delayed response and recurrence could be assessed. RNA was obtained with the PAXgene miRNA kit for fixed scalp, the miRNeasy kit for PBMCs, and the RNeasy kit for mouse skin. Scalp clonality was compared among normal scalp (n=4), patchy alopecia areata scalp (n=8), and alopecia totalis/universalis scalp (n=8). Tofacitinib-treated patients had biopsies at baseline and at 4 and 24 weeks of treatment, with a later scalp biopsy in several patients. To study T cell clonal expansion in alopecia areata, the researchers applied high-throughput TCRbeta sequencing to both the C3H/HeJ mouse model and human patients. In humans, TCRbeta sequencing was performed on scalp tissue and on sorted CD4+ and CD8+ peripheral blood T cells from healthy controls and from patients with patchy or totalis/universalis alopecia areata. Amplification of TCRbeta CDR3 regions was done by immunoSEQ multiplex PCR using 35 Vbeta forward primers and 13 Jbeta reverse primers. Beyond this particular receptor, the publication reports: Many expanded lesional clones persisted in scalp and blood during tofacitinib treatment, which may partly explain relapse after stopping treatment. TCR sequences shared between patients were less clear than in mice, possibly partly because of HLA diversity in the patient population. Lesional scalp, especially in alopecia totalis/universalis, showed higher clonality and more expanded CD8+ clones than normal scalp, suggesting antigenic drive. Tofacitinib significantly lowered scalp clonality and the number of expanded CD8+ clones among the top 100 scalp clones. The treated cohort was small, with a single nonresponder, so links between baseline CD8+ expansion and response need larger studies. Scalp TCR repertoire analysis is complicated because resident alphabeta T cells in normal human skin are also sequenced, whereas mouse skin is dominated by gammadelta T cells.

Library prep was done by the immunoSEQ multiplex PCR assay. RNA was extracted from all samples and reverse transcribed into cDNA as template for TCR sequencing. SuperScript III was used for first-strand cDNA synthesis, primed with a 2:1 mix of oligo-dT and random hexamers. Amplification bias was assessed with a synthetic immune receptor repertoire, and residual bias was removed computationally. The authors processed their data as follows. Raw reads were preprocessed to remove errors, and CDR3 was defined by IMGT conventions from the conserved cysteine to phenylalanine. Clonality was computed by normalizing Shannon entropy by log2 of the number of productive unique TCRs and subtracting the result from 1. Whether each scalp clone was CD4 or CD8 was inferred by checking scalp TCRbeta sequences against the CD4 and CD8 repertoires from sorted blood. The table comes from immuneACCESS by way of TCRdb, which keeps in-frame sequences with V and J called. Part of the clones is missing from these tables; in studies checked, under half for an unresolved V gene and the rest for unknown reasons. V, J and clone size reflect that table, while D and trimming were determined from the DNA. This sample has around 180,000 clones in its table, and more than 50% of those were observed once. 0.85% to 1.3% of the sample is in the top ten clones.

This TCR derives from a human donor with alopecia areata. The sequence joins TRBV5-1 to TRBJ2-2, and possibly TRBD2, on 6 matching bases. The sequencing used CD4+ T cells sorted from blood, collected at week 24, from a patient treated with tofacitinib. The sequence in DNA is TGCGCCACCGCCATCGCGGGGTCCGGGGAGCTGTTTTTT. The encoded protein is CATAIAGSGELFF.